This T cell receptor (beta chain) was observed in a study of blood T cells in healthy people across ages. Alongside a J-beta primer mix, a sample-barcoded 5' primer served in a second PCR lasting roughly 6 to 12 cycles. TCRdb called the 5' RACE reads again in MiXCR, with one record for every CDR3 protein. Here the sample spans hundreds of thousands of distinct CDR3 sequences, about 61% being singletons. This receptor was identified in a man aged 35 to 55 in good health. The specimen was blood.

The CDR3 reads CASSPAGRAYNEQFF. DNA for the CDR3: TGTGCCAGCAGCCCGGCCGGTAGAGCCTACAATGAGCAGTTCTTC. The chain couples TRBV14 to TRBJ2-1; D gene unclear. The germline V gene encodes CDR1 SGHDN and CDR2 FVKESK. This CDR3 has 15 amino acids. The ends were cut back, 4 bases at V and 2 bases at J, with 12 bases in the middle.